In its sample, the clone carrying this TCR beta chain was seen a few times. As for time point: blood at routine non-recurrence follow-up after resection. These data are taken from a study of spatial heterogeneity in lung cancer. Every TCR cDNA molecule bore a unique molecular identifier. TCRdb reprocessed the 5' RACE reads via MiXCR and lists one record per CDR3 protein. Here the sample spans 20,000 to 30,000 distinct CDR3 sequences, about a tenth being singletons. CDR1 is SQVTM, CDR2 ANQGSEA, per germline. The CDR3 is made up of 13 amino acids. V lost 0 bases, J lost 2 bases, and 8 bases lay in between.

The material was PBMCs, obtained at follow-up. The chain combines TRBV29-1 with TRBJ2-7, with D perhaps TRBD1 (6 bases). The receptor was isolated from a male donor with early-stage non-small cell lung cancer. The CDR3 DNA follows: TGCAGCGTTGAAGACGGACAGACCTACGAGCAGTACTTC. Residues: CSVEDGQTYEQYF.